The present T cell receptor beta chain was sequenced within a study of cytomegalovirus exposure and HLA in healthy donors. With V trimmed by 7 bases and J by 2 bases, 6 bases remained unmatched. Germline CDR1 is SGHNT and CDR2 is YYREEE (reference sequence). The CDR3 runs 17 residues. A note on this clone: Antigen specificity is unknown.

With 60 Vbeta and 13 Jbeta primers, the PCR was carried out. Profiling relied on immunoSEQ multiplex PCR, and the TCRdb table lists in-frame clones only, not all of them. The sample carries 40,000 to 55,000 clones, 72% recorded once. The study, taken as a whole, reports: In a later analysis, a genetic analysis reported fewer productive-TCR N-insertions in an Asian-associated ancestry cluster than the cohort average.

This clonotype originated in a man aged 25 to 40 in good health and CMV-seronegative. The chain joins TRBV5-4 to TRBJ2-2; 15 nucleotides match TRBD2. Sequencing was performed on PBMCs. The CDR3 protein is CASSGLAGGPNTGELFF. CDR3 in DNA: TGTGCCAGCTCGGGACTAGCGGGAGGTCCAAACACCGGGGAGCTGTTTTTT.